The entry below describes one TCR beta chain. The antigen remains undetermined. The junction shows a germline mismatch at one end, possibly a read error. This sample is drawn from a study of Graves' ophthalmopathy and Graves' hyperthyroidism. CDR3 size: 15 residues. The germline gives CDR1 LNHNV, CDR2 YYDKDF (reference sequence). Orbital computed tomography, thyroid ultrasound, TRAb, serum thyroxine and clinical symptoms formed the basis of diagnosis. PBMCs stemmed from 7.5 to 10 ml of fresh peripheral blood. RNA transcripts yielded amplified TCR beta CDR3 regions. The library came from an HTBI-primed first-round RT-PCR and a second-round multiplex PCR. Each CDR3 protein is one row after TCRdb ran MiXCR on the multiplex PCR reads. The table has about 740,000 distinct CDR3 sequences, approximately 40% seen once. Whole-study findings and limits: Among expanded thyroid clonotypes above 0.001 frequency, most also occurred in blood. Separation of ophthalmopathy from stable hyperthyroidism was achieved by a 13-signature model, at about 90% sensitivity and just over 80% specificity.

Source material: peripheral blood. The TCR originated in an adult man with Graves' ophthalmopathy. V and J are TRBV15 and TRBJ1-5; tentatively, D is TRBD1 (6 bases). Here the CDR3 reads CASSPVGDINQPQHF. The CDR3, as DNA: TGTGCCAGCAGCCCCGTTGGGGACATCAATCAGCCCCAGCATTTT.